Below, 32 T cell receptor beta chains from the same sample are listed, as sequenced in a study of cytomegalovirus exposure and HLA in healthy donors. Amplification used 60 Vbeta primers and 13 Jbeta primers. Repertoires were generated with immunoSEQ multiplex PCR, while TCRdb's copy carries only in-frame clones and drops some. Among 60,000 to 70,000 clones listed, roughly 80% were seen once. The sequencing input was PBMCs. These receptors were collected from a woman aged 30 to 39 in good health and CMV-seronegative.

Note on this clone: Other DNA sequences in the sample encode the same CDR3. The chain combines TRBV9 with TRBJ1-3; possibly TRBD1 for D (6 bases). With 2 bases removed from V and 0 bases from J, the gap between germline ends came to 9 bases. Germline values: CDR1 SGDLS, CDR2 YYNGEE. The CDR3 totals 15 residues. CDR3 nucleotides: TGTGCCAGCAGCGTTACAGGGAGCTCTGGAAACACCATATATTTT. This gives the protein CASSVTGSSGNTIYF.

The chain is built from TRBV6-5 and TRBJ1-5; possibly TRBD1 for D (5 bases). The germline V gene encodes CDR1 MNHEY and CDR2 SVGAGI. V was cut by 6 bases and J by 11 bases, with 20 bases left in between. This CDR3 has 14 residues. Here the CDR3 reads CASRIRATDTAQHF. The DNA of the CDR3 is TGTGCCAGCAGGATCAGGGCGACCGATACAGCCCAGCATTTT.

This chain links TRBV13 with TRBJ1-1, with D perhaps matching TRBD1 (5 bases). V was clipped by 0 bases and J by 4 bases, with 18 bases between them. Per germline, CDR1 PRHDT and CDR2 FYEKMQ (reference sequence). The CDR3 covers 17 residues. CDR3 region: CASSLGLGGSGGTEAFF. The CDR3, as DNA: TGTGCCAGCAGCTTAGGCCTTGGGGGTTCCGGGGGCACTGAAGCTTTCTTT.

This clone has just a few counts. V gene TRBV7-9 combines with J gene TRBJ1-4; TRBD1 might be the D (6 bases). Per germline, CDR1 SEHNR and CDR2 FQNEAQ (reference sequence). This CDR3 is 14 amino acids long. V dropped 5 bases and J dropped 6 bases, with 13 bases sitting between them. The CDR3, as DNA: TGTGCCAGCAGCGCCACAGGGCTGGATGAAAAACTGTTTTTT. Translating gives CASSATGLDEKLFF.

The gene calls are TRBV9 and TRBJ1-1; no firm D call. Germline CDR1 is SGDLS and CDR2 is YYNGEE. V lost 0 bases to trimming and J lost 1 base, with 16 bases between them. CDR3 length: 17 residues. The CDR3 sequence: CASSVAEGAISNTEAFF. DNA for the CDR3: TGTGCCAGCAGCGTAGCGGAGGGCGCGATTTCGAACACTGAAGCTTTCTTT.

The rearrangement joins TRBV7-9 to TRBJ2-3; the match to TRBD2 covers 7 bases. The J segment lost 2 bases and the V segment lost 5 bases, leaving 7 bases of the junction unmatched. Germline values: CDR1 SEHNR, CDR2 FQNEAQ (reference sequence). There are 15 residues in the CDR3. The CDR3 loop is CASSKRGGPTDTQYF. CDR3 nucleotide sequence: TGTGCCAGCAGCAAACGCGGGGGACCCACAGATACGCAGTATTTT.

This clone is a singleton in its sample. The chain couples TRBV5-1 to TRBJ2-3; a possible D gene is TRBD2 (8 bases). CDR1 SGHRS and CDR2 YFSETQ come from the germline V gene. V was clipped by 4 bases and J by 5 bases, with 17 bases between them. This CDR3 spans 15 amino acids. The CDR3 coding sequence is TGCGCCAGCAGCGCGGGACTAGGGGGCGTAGATACGCAGTATTTT. It yields the protein CASSAGLGGVDTQYF.

The CDR3 DNA follows: TGCAGCGTTGAAAGGAGGGACAATGAGCAGTTCTTC. This sequence encodes CSVERRDNEQFF. The chain links TRBV29-1 to TRBJ2-1; perhaps TRBD2 as D (6 bases). The CDR3 sequence is 12 residues long. Germline V gives CDR1 SQVTM, CDR2 ANQGSEA. V shed 2 bases and J shed 5 bases, with 7 bases lying between them.

V gene TRBV7-9 combines with J gene TRBJ2-1, with 10 bases identical to TRBD2. The V gene end was trimmed by 3 bases and the J gene end by 3 bases; junction bases not matched to a gene: 2. This CDR3 spans 15 amino acids. Germline CDR1 reads SEHNR; CDR2 reads FQNEAQ (reference sequence). The CDR3 DNA follows: TGTGCCAGCAGCTTGTCTAGCGGGGGCTACAATGAGCAGTTCTTC. It yields the protein CASSLSSGGYNEQFF.

J is TRBJ2-7 and V is TRBV20-1; D uncertain. The CDR3 is made up of 11 amino acids. Between the trimmed V and J ends, which lost 2 bases and 3 bases, there was a span of 5 bases. CDR1 DFQATT and CDR2 SNEGSKA come from the germline V gene (reference sequence). CDR3 sequence reads: CSARTSYEQYF. CDR3 coding DNA: TGCAGTGCTAGAACCAGCTACGAGCAGTACTTC.

The chain recombines TRBV5-4 with TRBJ2-1, with 9 positions matching TRBD1. The germline V gene has CDR1 SGHNT and CDR2 YYREEE (reference sequence). The CDR3 has 15 amino acids. V was clipped by 3 bases and J by 5 bases; unmatched bases: 6. In DNA, the CDR3 is TGTGCCAGCAGCTCCAGGGGACAGGGAAACAATGAGCAGTTCTTC. Translation: CASSSRGQGNNEQFF.

Notes on this clone: Relative to the germline gene, one junction end is altered; a read error may explain this. This chain joins TRBV7-9 and TRBJ2-1; 12 nucleotides line up with TRBD2. CDR3 length: 16 amino acids. The germline CDR1 and CDR2 sequences are SEHNR and FQNEAQ (reference sequence). The CDR3 coding sequence is TGTTCCAGCAGCCCACCTAGCGGGGGGGCAGTCAATGAGCAGTTCTTC. It encodes CSSSPPSGGAVNEQFF.

The V and J genes are TRBV2 and TRBJ2-3; 7 bases are shared with TRBD2. CDR1 is SNHLY, CDR2 FYNNEI, per germline. The trim removed 6 bases at V and 3 bases at J, leaving 3 bases unmatched. The CDR3 loop spans 13 amino acids. CDR3 nucleotides: TGTGCCAGCAGCGGACTAGTAACAGATACGCAGTATTTT. Translated: CASSGLVTDTQYF.

This clone was seen a few times. As DNA, the CDR3 is TGTGCCAGCAGCCAGACCGGGACTAGAAGCTCCTATGAGCAGTTCTTC. Amino acid sequence: CASSQTGTRSSYEQFF. The chain links TRBV14 to TRBJ2-1; 8 nucleotides align to TRBD2. Losses at the gene ends were 3 bases for V and 8 bases for J; bases not matched to a gene: 12. The V gene's germline CDR1 is SGHDN and CDR2 FVKESK. This CDR3 contains 16 residues.

This clone appeared a few times. This chain joins TRBV7-2 and TRBJ2-3, with D perhaps TRBD2 (6 bases). V was pared by 3 bases and J by 0 bases, with 10 bases between. The germline V gene has CDR1 SGHTA and CDR2 FQGNSA. There are 15 residues in the CDR3. CDR3 bases: TGTGCCAGCAGCTTTGGGCGGGGTAGCACAGATACGCAGTATTTT. Encoded protein: CASSFGRGSTDTQYF. Variable domain in full (rest from reference TRBV7-2 and TRBJ2-3): GAGVSQSPSNKVTEKGKDVELRCDPISGHTALYWYRQSLGQGLEFLIYFQGNSAPDKSGLPSDRFSAERTGGSVSTLTIQRTQQEDSAVYLCASSFGRGSTDTQYFGPGTRLTVL.

CDR3 loop: CASSRGTVNYGYTF. Written as DNA, the CDR3 is TGTGCCAGCAGCCGCGGGACAGTTAACTATGGCTACACCTTC. The genes are TRBV6-6 and TRBJ1-2; the match to TRBD1 covers 7 bases. CDR1 is MNHNY and CDR2 is SVGAGI in the germline V gene (reference sequence). CDR3 size: 14 residues. The V segment lost 6 bases and the J segment 1 base; nucleotides outside the gene matches: 5.

In regard to this clone: One end of the junction fails to match germline, which may point to a read error. This chain links TRBV7-9 with TRBJ2-1; D remains ambiguous. The CDR3 covers 11 residues. CDR1 is SEHNR, CDR2 FQNEAQ, per germline (reference sequence). The CDR3 loop reads CSSTSGNEQFF. CDR3 in DNA: TGTTCCAGCACCTCAGGCAATGAGCAGTTCTTC.

This clone has more than one count but fewer than ten. The DNA of the CDR3 is TGCAGCGTTGAATCGGGCAGGGGGGATCATGGCTACACCTTC. Its protein product is CSVESGRGDHGYTF. The V and J genes are TRBV29-1 and TRBJ1-2, with 7 nucleotides matching TRBD1. The CDR3 totals 14 residues. The junction had 9 bases not matched to a gene; V was cut back by 2 bases and J by 6 bases. Germline values: CDR1 SQVTM, CDR2 ANQGSEA.

The V and J genes are TRBV7-9 and TRBJ2-5; TRBD1 aligns across 9 bases. Per the germline V gene, CDR1 is SEHNR and CDR2 is FQNEAQ (reference sequence). The CDR3 totals 14 residues. Trimming removed 5 bases from V and 3 bases from J; junction bases left unmatched: 4. In DNA, the CDR3 is TGTGCCAGCAGCCTCGGGACAGGGAAAGAGACCCAGTACTTC. It specifies CASSLGTGKETQYF.

Only a few counts were recorded for this clone. The gene calls are TRBV30 and TRBJ1-5; no clear D gene. The germline V gene has CDR1 GTSNPN and CDR2 SVGIG (reference sequence). V lost 0 bases to trimming and J lost 0 bases, with 6 bases between them. CDR3 length: 14 amino acids. The chain's CDR3 is CAWSVTVSNQPQHF. CDR3 in DNA: TGTGCCTGGAGTGTAACAGTTAGCAATCAGCCCCAGCATTTT.

The V and J genes are TRBV30 and TRBJ2-2; TRBD2 agrees at 8 bases. Unmatched junction bases numbered 12, after V lost 7 bases and J lost 8 bases. Per the germline V gene, CDR1 is GTSNPN and CDR2 is SVGIG (reference sequence). This CDR3 contains 14 residues. The CDR3 spells CALTGGARSGELFF. Here the CDR3 DNA reads TGTGCCTTAACGGGAGGGGCGCGTTCTGGGGAGCTGTTTTTT.

The chain's CDR3 is CASAQTGTPEAFF. The CDR3 nucleotides are TGTGCCAGCGCGCAGACAGGGACGCCTGAAGCTTTCTTT. This chain uses TRBV18 with TRBJ1-1; 7 nucleotides match TRBD1. Germline trimming cut 8 bases from V and 6 bases from J; bases unmatched to any gene: 9. This CDR3 has 13 residues. Germline V gene lookup returns CDR1 KGHSH and CDR2 LQKENI.

The chain joins TRBV6-5 to TRBJ2-2; D is perhaps TRBD2 (6 bases). Germline CDR1 and CDR2: MNHEY and SVGAGI. The CDR3 is 14 residues long. Trimming left V 9 bases short and J 4 bases short, with 15 bases between. The CDR3 DNA sequence: TGTGCCAGTCAGTCCGGGGGATCCACCGGGGAGCTGTTTTTT. Translating it yields CASQSGGSTGELFF.

The chain combines TRBV9 with TRBJ2-5; D is perhaps TRBD1 (6 bases). CDR1 is SGDLS and CDR2 is YYNGEE in the germline V gene. The CDR3 extends over 16 amino acids. Trimming removed 0 bases at V and 5 bases at J, with 17 bases between. CDR3 in DNA: TGTGCCAGCAGCGTAGGGACAGCCGATTCCACGGAGACCCAGTACTTC. This sequence encodes CASSVGTADSTETQYF.

This chain connects TRBV7-2 to TRBJ2-1; 8 bases map to TRBD2. In germline, CDR1 is SGHTA, CDR2 FQGNSA. The CDR3 is made up of 15 amino acids. V shed 7 bases, J shed 0 bases, and the junction held 5 bases outside the gene matches. The CDR3, as DNA: TGTGCCAGCACCTATAGCGGGACCTCCTACAATGAGCAGTTCTTC. Encoded protein: CASTYSGTSYNEQFF.

The chain has TRBV7-2 and TRBJ1-4; unclear D gene. Looked up from germline, CDR1 is SGHTA and CDR2 is FQGNSA. The V end lost 5 bases, the J end lost 4 bases, and 11 bases lay between the germline ends. This CDR3 has 14 amino acids. The CDR3 protein is CASSRGMVNEKLFF. In DNA, the CDR3 is TGTGCCAGCAGCCGGGGAATGGTTAATGAAAAACTGTTTTTT.

J is TRBJ1-2 and V is TRBV2; 8 bases agree with TRBD1. With 1 base clipped from V and 7 bases from J, the junction kept 2 bases outside the gene matches. CDR1 and CDR2 from the germline V gene are SNHLY and FYNNEI. The CDR3 spans 13 residues. Written as DNA, the CDR3 is TGTGCCAGCAGTGAAGGGACAGGGAGTGGCTACACCTTC. This gives the protein CASSEGTGSGYTF.

This clone was observed a single time. The germline gene is not matched at one end of the junction; a read error may be the cause. This rearrangement joins TRBV7-9 to TRBJ1-2, with 7 positions matching TRBD1. CDR3 length: 16 residues. CDR1 and CDR2 (germline): SEHNR, FQNEAQ (reference sequence). The CDR3 sequence: CSSSLFRGEGAYGYTF. CDR3 sequence (DNA): TGTTCCAGCAGCTTATTTAGGGGTGAGGGGGCATATGGCTACACCTTC.

This sequence joins TRBV14 and TRBJ2-2; the D gene is possibly TRBD2 (5 bases). V dropped 4 bases and J dropped 7 bases, with 16 bases sitting between them. The CDR3 contains 15 residues. Germline V gene lookup returns CDR1 SGHDN and CDR2 FVKESK. CDR3 DNA: TGTGCCAGCAGCCCCCTTTCGGGAAAGGGCGGGGAGCTGTTTTTT. Its translation: CASSPLSGKGGELFF.

The chain joins TRBV4-3 to TRBJ2-1; perhaps TRBD1 as D (6 bases). Trimming cost V 4 bases and J 4 bases, with 8 bases left between them. The CDR3 is made up of 13 amino acids. Per the germline V gene, CDR1 is LGHNA and CDR2 is YSLEER. DNA of the CDR3: TGCGCCAGCAGCCCTGGACAGTACAATGAGCAGTTCTTC. This codes for CASSPGQYNEQFF.

This sequence joins TRBV5-6 and TRBJ1-5; D may be TRBD1 (6 bases). Trimming cost V 0 bases and J 1 base, with 17 bases left between them. CDR3 length equals 18 residues. CDR1 is SGHDT and CDR2 is YYEEEE in the germline V gene. The CDR3 sequence: CASSLGTESHSSNQPQHF. In DNA, the CDR3 is TGTGCCAGCAGCTTGGGGACAGAAAGTCACTCGAGCAATCAGCCCCAGCATTTT.

The V gene is TRBV18, the J gene TRBJ1-1; 9 bases are shared with TRBD1. Trimming took 6 bases from V and 3 from J; bases not matched to a gene: 5. The CDR3 extends over 14 amino acids. Germline V gene data show CDR1 as KGHSH and CDR2 as LQKENI. The CDR3 DNA reads as TGTGCCAGCTCCCGGACAGGGGTGGACACTGAAGCTTTCTTT. Amino acid sequence: CASSRTGVDTEAFF. The full variable domain, rest sourced from reference TRBV18 and TRBJ1-1, is NAGVMQNPRHLVRRRGQEARLRCSPMKGHSHVYWYRQLPEEGLKFMVYLQKENIIDESGMPKERFSAEFPKEGPSILRIQQVVRGDSAAYFCASSRTGVDTEAFFGQGTRLTVV.